A selection of T cell receptor beta chains follows, all from one sample in a study of blood T cell repertoires in COVID-19. Using immunoSEQ multiplex PCR, the repertoire was profiled, and TCRdb retains in-frame clones only, with some absent. Of 110,000 or so clones listed, approximately 87% are singletons. Sequenced: peripheral blood. These receptors were obtained from a woman aged 55-70 years with acute or convalescent COVID-19. The CDR3 runs from the conserved cysteine through the conserved F or W. A D gene is named only where the DNA matches it firmly. Rows give clone size only sometimes, using once, few, many, or a class for an expanded clone.

>-|-|TRBJ1-1|TRBV20-1
TGCAGTGCTAGTATGGCCCTGAACACTGAAGCTTTCTTT
CSASMALNTEAFF
>TRBD1|once|TRBJ1-4|TRBV28
TGTGCCAGCAGACTAGGGACAGGGGGATTTGAAAAACTGTTTTTT
CASRLGTGGFEKLFF
>TRBD1|-|TRBJ1-2|TRBV28
TGTGCCAGCTGGACAGGGGACTATGGCTACACCTTC
CASWTGDYGYTF
>-|-|TRBJ2-2|TRBV25-1
TGTGCCAGCAGTGAACCGGGGGATTTTGCCGGGGAGCTGTTTTTT
CASSEPGDFAGELFF
>TRBD2|-|TRBJ2-7|TRBV29-1
TGCAGCGTTCTAGCGGGAGGGTCCTACGAGCAGTACTTC
CSVLAGGSYEQYF
>TRBD1|-|TRBJ2-7|TRBV14
TGTGCCAGCAGCCGGACAGGTTTTACCTACGAGCAGTACTTC
CASSRTGFTYEQYF
>TRBD1|few|TRBJ1-2|TRBV3-1/TRBV3-2
TGTGCCAGCAGCCAGGGGACAGCCTATGGCTACACCTTC
CASSQGTAYGYTF
>TRBD1|few|TRBJ1-2|TRBV30
TGTGCCTGGGTTACCGGGACAGGGGAAGGCTACACCTTC
CAWVTGTGEGYTF
>-|-|TRBJ1-2|TRBV6-5
TGTGCCAGCAGTTACTTGACATCACTTTATGGCTACACCTTC
CASSYLTSLYGYTF
>-|once|TRBJ1-2|TRBV7-2
TGTGCCAGCAGCCCCGGGGGGACTGGCTACACCTTC
CASSPGGTGYTF
>TRBD1|-|TRBJ2-2|TRBV18
TGTGCCAGCTCACGACAGGGACCCGGGGAGCTGTTTTTT
CASSRQGPGELFF
>TRBD2|-|TRBJ2-5|TRBV5-4
TGTGCCAGCAGCATAACCGGGACTAGAGTTAAGGAGACCCAGTACTTC
CASSITGTRVKETQYF
>-|-|TRBJ2-7|TRBV6-5
TGTGCCACTGCCCCTAGACAGTCCTACGAGCAGTACTTC
CATAPRQSYEQYF
>-|few|TRBJ2-5|TRBV11-3
TGTGCCAGCAGCGTAACGGGGCCCACCCCCGGGGGAGAGACCCAGTACTTC
CASSVTGPTPGGETQYF
>-|-|TRBJ2-7|TRBV7-3
TGTGCCAGCAGCACCGCTCAGGGGAAGCAGTACTTC
CASSTAQGKQYF
>TRBD2|-|TRBJ2-7|TRBV19
TGTGCCAGTAGTCGTCCCGGGACTAGTGTTTACGAGCAGTACTTC
CASSRPGTSVYEQYF
>-|-|TRBJ2-7|TRBV10-2
TGCGCCAGCAGTGGGCAGTCCCTCTCCTACGAGCAGTACTTC
CASSGQSLSYEQYF
>TRBD2|once|TRBJ2-1|TRBV5-1
TGCGCCAGCAGCTCCTTAGCGGGGAGCTCCTACAATGAGCAGTTCTTC
CASSSLAGSSYNEQFF
>TRBD1|few|TRBJ1-5|TRBV27
TGTGCCAGCGGATATCCGGACAGGGGCAATCAGCCCCAGCATTTT
CASGYPDRGNQPQHF
>TRBD2|-|TRBJ2-3|TRBV10-3
TGTGCCATCAACCTAGCGGGGCTCACAGATACGCAGTATTTT
CAINLAGLTDTQYF
>-|once|TRBJ2-3|TRBV11-1
TGTGCCAGCAGTACTGGGGGAATGGGAGGCGCAGATACGCAGTATTTT
CASSTGGMGGADTQYF
>-|few|TRBJ1-1|TRBV29-1
TGCAGCGTTGGGGCGGGCGCGAACACTGAAGCTTTCTTT
CSVGAGANTEAFF
>TRBD1|-|TRBJ1-5|TRBV6-5
TGTGCCACCACCAGGGGGTCGGGACAGCCCCAGCATTTT
CATTRGSGQPQHF
>-|-|TRBJ2-7|TRBV28
TGTGCCAGCAGTTTGCAGCGGCTCTACGAGCAGTACTTC
CASSLQRLYEQYF
>-|-|TRBJ1-4|TRBV11-2
TGTGCCAGCAGCCCCGGGGTCAAGGATGAAAAACTGTTTTTT
CASSPGVKDEKLFF
>-|few|TRBJ2-1|TRBV28
TGTGCCAGCAGCCTATACAGGGAATCCTTCTTC
CASSLYRESFF
>-|-|TRBJ1-1|TRBV11-2
TGTGCCAGCAGCTTAGTAGGAGGAAACACTGAAGCTTTCTTT
CASSLVGGNTEAFF
>-|-|TRBJ2-3|TRBV2
TGTGCCAGCAGGCTCAGGGGTGGAGCAGATACGCAGTATTTT
CASRLRGGADTQYF
>-|-|TRBJ2-1|TRBV11-2
TGTGCCAGCACCCTGCGGAGCTCCTACAATGAGCAGTTCTTC
CASTLRSSYNEQFF
>-|-|TRBJ2-7|TRBV11-3
TGTGCCAGCAGCATATTAACAGGGTCGGAGCAGTACTTC
CASSILTGSEQYF
>-|once|TRBJ2-7|TRBV28
TGTGCCAGCAGTTTACGCCAGGGGAGCGGTCGGTACGAGCAGTACTTC
CASSLRQGSGRYEQYF
>-|-|TRBJ1-2|TRBV14
TGTGCCAGCAGCCCCCGGAGGACGGTGGCATATGGCTACACCTTC
CASSPRRTVAYGYTF
>TRBD1|few|TRBJ1-4|TRBV6-5
TGTGCCAGCAGTTACTATCGGACAGGGAACTTGAAACTGTTTTTT
CASSYYRTGNLKLFF
>-|-|TRBJ1-1|TRBV29-1
TGCAGCGTTGAGGTACACCAGAACACTGAAGCTTTCTTT
CSVEVHQNTEAFF
>-|-|TRBJ2-3|TRBV28
TGTGCCAGCAGTCCCGGGAGACACCCTAGCACAGATACGCAGTATTTT
CASSPGRHPSTDTQYF